These 17 T cell receptor beta chains originate from one sample sequenced in a study of T-cell reconstitution after alpha-beta-depleted transplantation in children. Unique molecular identifiers were incorporated when the TCRbeta library was constructed. TCRdb processed the PCR reads anew with MiXCR; each CDR3 protein has one entry. The sample includes 450,000 to 600,000 distinct CDR3 sequences, less than 35% of them seen just once. The source material was PBMCs from the stem cell graft donor, sampled from the stem cell graft. Every receptor here comes from a human donor who donated a stem cell graft to a child with aplastic anemia.

The table lists this clonotype with a few counts. The chain links TRBV29-1 to TRBJ1-1; D is ambiguous. Germline values: CDR1 SQVTM, CDR2 ANQGSEA. The CDR3 contains 10 residues. V was clipped by 5 bases and J by 4 bases, with 5 bases between them. The CDR3 DNA is TGCAGCGTTTATGTCACTGAAGCTTTCTTT. Encoded protein: CSVYVTEAFF.

Only one count was recorded for this clonotype. This chain joins TRBV6-1 and TRBJ2-3; D is possibly TRBD2 (6 bases). The ends were cut back, 6 bases at V and 3 bases at J, with 13 bases in the middle. The CDR3 runs to 14 residues. Germline assignment: CDR1 MNHNS and CDR2 SASEGT. The CDR3 here is CASRTGLTTDTQYF. Written as DNA, the CDR3 is TGTGCCAGCAGGACGGGACTGACGACAGATACGCAGTATTTT.

This clonotype has a single count. Just one base apart from a much larger clone, this may be a read error. The chain has TRBV20-1 and TRBJ2-7, with no clear D. CDR3 length equals 15 residues. V shed 5 bases and J shed 5 bases, with 22 bases lying between them. The germline V gene encodes CDR1 DFQATT and CDR2 SNEGSKA (reference sequence). In nucleotides, the CDR3 is TGCAGTGCTCCCCCGGCAAGGGAAGATGTGCACGAGCAGTACTTC. Translated: CSAPPAREDVHEQYF.

The chain uses TRBV6-1 and TRBJ1-4; a possible D gene is TRBD1 (6 bases). V was shortened by 6 bases and J by 14 bases, with 25 bases between the two germline ends. Germline loops: CDR1 MNHNS, CDR2 SASEGT. The CDR3 contains 15 residues. This chain's CDR3 is CASRLQATGTLGLFF. The CDR3 DNA follows: TGTGCCAGCAGACTTCAGGCTACAGGGACGTTAGGGCTGTTTTTT.

The J gene is TRBJ2-1, the V gene TRBV12-3 or TRBV12-4; D tentatively reads TRBD1 or TRBD2 (6 bases each). This CDR3 spans 15 amino acids. Trimming shortened V by 5 bases and J by 3 bases, and 14 bases separated the two germline ends. CDR3 amino acids: CASSPRGESYNEQFF. CDR3 in DNA: TGTGCCAGCAGTCCGAGGGGGGAGAGCTACAATGAGCAGTTCTTC.

Of note for this clonotype: The junction and the germline gene differ at one end; a read error may be behind it. This rearrangement joins TRBV19 to TRBJ1-1; D is unclear. The CDR3 runs to 9 residues. Germline lookup yields CDR1 LNHDA and CDR2 SQIVND (reference sequence). The CDR3 region has the DNA TGTGCCAGTAGTAAGGGTGGGCCCTTT. Residues: CASSKGGPF.

This chain joins TRBV7-2 and TRBJ2-7; TRBD1 agrees at 8 bases. CDR1 is SGHTA, CDR2 FQGNSA, per germline. The CDR3 contains 14 residues. V lost 4 bases and J lost 2; bases outside the gene matches: 4. The CDR3 sequence: CASSSRGPAYEQYV. In nucleotides, the CDR3 is TGTGCCAGCAGCTCCAGGGGGCCCGCCTACGAGCAGTACGTC.

This clonotype was seen at least ten times. The chain employs TRBV12-3 or TRBV12-4 and TRBJ2-5, with D tentatively TRBD1 (5 bases). V dropped 4 bases and J dropped 10 bases, with 16 bases sitting between them. The CDR3 covers 13 residues. This CDR3 is CASSSGHPSHQYF. The DNA for the CDR3 is TGTGCCAGCAGTTCAGGGCACCCGAGTCACCAGTACTTC.

This clonotype occurred a few times. The chain carries TRBV12-3 or TRBV12-4 and TRBJ1-1; D possibly corresponds to TRBD1 (6 bases). Trimming took 5 bases from V and 0 from J, leaving 10 bases between them. The CDR3 runs 14 residues. In DNA form, the CDR3 reads TGTGCCAGCAGTCCGGGACACCTGAACACTGAAGCTTTCTTT. This codes for CASSPGHLNTEAFF.

In its sample, this clonotype was seen a few times. This sequence joins TRBV4-1 and TRBJ2-5, with unresolved D. The CDR3 totals 14 residues. Germline V gene lookup returns CDR1 MGHRA and CDR2 YSYEKL. V lost 0 bases and J 5 bases, leaving 10 bases between the germline ends. Written as DNA, the CDR3 is TGCGCCAGCAGCCAAGATCTCCCGTGGGAGACCCAGTACTTC. Amino acid sequence: CASSQDLPWETQYF.

This clonotype was found a few times. The chain recombines TRBV7-2 with TRBJ1-1; D might be TRBD1 (6 bases). The V gene lost 3 bases and the J gene lost 2 bases, with 10 bases spanning the gap. The CDR3 spans 14 residues. The germline V gene has CDR1 SGHTA and CDR2 FQGNSA. CDR3 amino acids: CASSFDRRNTEAFF. The CDR3 region has the DNA TGTGCCAGCAGCTTTGACAGGAGAAACACTGAAGCTTTCTTT.

The chain couples TRBV9 to TRBJ1-1; 7 positions match TRBD1. The trim removed 3 bases at V and 5 bases at J, leaving 7 bases unmatched. Germline V CDR1 and CDR2: SGDLS, YYNGEE. The CDR3 has 14 residues. CDR3 sequence: CASSAHETGTEAFF. Written as DNA, the CDR3 is TGTGCCAGCAGCGCTCACGAGACAGGGACTGAAGCTTTCTTT.

This sequence joins TRBV4-2 and TRBJ1-1; D is undetermined. CDR1 LGHNA and CDR2 YNFKEQ come from the germline V gene. The V end was cut by 0 bases, the J end by 7 bases, with 9 bases between. CDR3 length: 13 amino acids. CDR3 in amino acids: CASSQERRSEAFF. The CDR3 DNA reads TGTGCCAGCAGCCAAGAACGGCGGAGTGAAGCTTTCTTT.

This clonotype turned up a few times. J is TRBJ2-3 and V is TRBV7-8; D unresolved. CDR3 size: 11 residues. Deletions cut 7 bases from V and 6 bases from J, with 8 bases between. Per germline, CDR1 SGHVS and CDR2 FQNEAQ. The CDR3 sequence: CASTPYDTQYF. Here the CDR3 DNA reads TGTGCCAGCACCCCTTACGATACGCAGTATTTT.

The chain couples TRBV4-3 to TRBJ2-2; D unresolved. Trimming pared 1 base from V and 4 bases from J, leaving 13 bases between. Germline V gene lookup returns CDR1 LGHNA and CDR2 YSLEER. The CDR3 is 16 amino acids. CDR3 bases: TGCGCCAGCAGCCAAGTGGTCGGTAGTGGCACCGGGGAGCTGTTTTTT. Protein: CASSQVVGSGTGELFF.

This sequence joins TRBV7-2 and TRBJ2-1; no definite D call. The ends were cut back, 1 base at V and 9 bases at J, with 7 bases in the middle. The CDR3 is 12 amino acids. Per germline, CDR1 SGHTA and CDR2 FQGNSA. CDR3 protein: CASSLGSTEQFF. CDR3 DNA sequence: TGTGCCAGCAGCTTAGGTAGCACTGAGCAGTTCTTC. The full variable domain, in which reference TRBV7-2 and TRBJ2-1 provide the parts outside the CDR3, is GAGVSQSPSNKVTEKGKDVELRCDPISGHTALYWYRQSLGQGLEFLIYFQGNSAPDKSGLPSDRFSAERTGGSVSTLTIQRTQQEDSAVYLCASSLGSTEQFFGPGTRLTVL.

The chain recombines TRBV7-6 with TRBJ2-5, with 8 bases aligning to TRBD1. CDR3 size: 14 residues. Germline trimming cut 3 bases from V and 4 bases from J; bases unmatched to any gene: 4. CDR1 is SGHVS and CDR2 is FNYEAQ in the germline V gene. The CDR3, as DNA: TGTGCCAGCAGCTTCGTGACAGGGGTAGAGACCCAGTACTTC. Amino acid sequence: CASSFVTGVETQYF.